These 23 T cell receptor beta chains came from one sample sequenced in a study of vaccination effects on CD4 cells after COVID-19. Antigen-specific CD4+ T cell clonotypes were called by their expansion after viral peptide-pool culture in ViraFEST. Investigators separated out CD4+ T cells once approximately 9 days of culture had passed. This person's SARS-CoV-2 infection, confirmed by PCR, occurred between March and December 2020. BNT162b2 vaccine or mRNA-1273 vaccine was given to participants in two doses. These receptors' antigens are unknown. TCRdb keeps only in-frame clones here, not all; method: immunoSEQ multiplex PCR. Here the sample spans 15,000 to 20,000 clones, 65% to 75% being singletons. The specimen comprised CD4+ T cells from PBMCs cultured with SARS-CoV-2 spike peptides, sampled after COVID-19 vaccination. The receptors were gathered from a human donor who had a prior SARS-CoV-2 infection.

The gene calls are TRBV3-1 (or the pseudogene TRBV3-2) and TRBJ1-3; weak D call: TRBD1 (5 bases). Germline V gene data show CDR1 as LGHDT and CDR2 as YNNKEL (reference sequence). The germline V and J ends were trimmed by 7 bases and 6 bases, with 13 bases remaining between them. The CDR3 has 13 amino acids. The DNA of the CDR3 is TGTGCCAGCACCCTAACGGGGGAAAACACCATATATTTT. Protein product: CASTLTGENTIYF.

This clone was recorded only once. The chain recombines TRBV6-1 with TRBJ1-1; no clear D. V lost 2 bases and J lost 4, with 14 bases in between. Germline V lookup: CDR1 MNHNS, CDR2 SASEGT. The CDR3 is 15 residues long. Here the CDR3 DNA reads TGTGCCAGCAGTGAAAGGGAGGGTAGGAGCACTGAAGCTTTCTTT. Its protein is CASSEREGRSTEAFF.

The chain carries TRBV27 and TRBJ1-2; weak D call: TRBD1 (6 bases). V lost 2 bases and J lost 6, with 10 bases in between. CDR1 MNHEY and CDR2 SMNVEV come from the germline V gene (reference sequence). The CDR3 spans 13 residues. CDR3 sequence reads: CASSLVTGHGYTF. The DNA of the CDR3 is TGTGCCAGCAGTTTAGTAACAGGGCATGGCTACACCTTC.

The genes are TRBV7-9 and TRBJ2-5; a weak D match, TRBD2 (7 bases). Germline CDR1 reads SEHNR; CDR2 reads FQNEAQ (reference sequence). The V gene lost 3 bases and the J gene lost 3 bases, with 14 bases spanning the gap. The CDR3 consists of 15 residues. CDR3 in amino acids: CASSFWTGGEETQYF. DNA of the CDR3: TGTGCCAGCAGCTTCTGGACGGGGGGCGAAGAGACCCAGTACTTC.

This chain uses TRBV5-1 with TRBJ1-1; the D gene is possibly TRBD1 (5 bases). Trimming took off 4 bases at V and 3 bases at J, with 16 bases between the two ends. The CDR3 sequence is 15 residues long. CDR1 and CDR2 (germline): SGHRS, YFSETQ. CDR3 in amino acids: CASSRGRQADTEAFF. As DNA, the CDR3 is TGCGCCAGCAGCAGGGGACGTCAGGCGGACACTGAAGCTTTCTTT.

V is TRBV30 and J is TRBJ2-7; 12 positions match TRBD2. V lost 4 bases, J lost 7 bases, and 14 bases stayed unmatched. From germline, CDR1 is GTSNPN and CDR2 SVGIG (reference sequence). There are 16 residues in the CDR3. The CDR3 region has the DNA TGTGCCTGGAATCTAGCGGGAGGGCCTTACGAGGGGGAGCAGTACTTC. Its protein is CAWNLAGGPYEGEQYF. Drawing the rest from reference TRBV30 and TRBJ2-7, the complete variable domain is SQTIHQWPATLVQPVGSPLSLECTVEGTSNPNLYWYRQAAGRGLQLLFYSVGIGQISSEVPQNLSASRPQDRQFILSSKKLLLSDSGFYLCAWNLAGGPYEGEQYFGPGTRLTVT.

The gene calls are TRBV27 and TRBJ2-2, with a weak D call TRBD2 (6 bases). Per the germline V gene, CDR1 is MNHEY and CDR2 is SMNVEV (reference sequence). V lost 3 bases, J lost 0 bases, and 11 bases lay in between. The CDR3 contains 16 residues. CDR3 sequence (DNA): TGTGCCAGCAGTTTCTTTTCGGGAGCGAACACCGGGGAGCTGTTTTTT. As protein: CASSFFSGANTGELFF.

The V and J genes are TRBV19 and TRBJ2-5, with 9 bases lining up with TRBD1. CDR1 and CDR2 (germline): LNHDA, SQIVND (reference sequence). This CDR3 spans 15 amino acids. V lost 5 bases and J lost 0; bases outside the gene matches: 4. The DNA of the CDR3 is TGTGCCAGTAGTGAGTGGACAGGGGACCAAGAGACCCAGTACTTC. It codes for CASSEWTGDQETQYF. Variable domain in full (rest from reference TRBV19 and TRBJ2-5): DGGITQSPKYLFRKEGQNVTLSCEQNLNHDAMYWYRQDPGQGLRLIYYSQIVNDFQKGDIAEGYSVSREKKESFPLTVTSAQKNPTAFYLCASSEWTGDQETQYFGPGTRLLVL.

This chain links TRBV5-4 with TRBJ2-7, with TRBD1 identical over 7 bases. The V gene's germline CDR1 is SGHNT and CDR2 YYREEE (reference sequence). J gave up 4 bases and V 0 bases, and 13 bases lay outside the gene matches. The CDR3 length is 17 residues. The CDR3 loop is CASSLGGRGGLPYEQYF. The CDR3, as DNA: TGTGCCAGCAGCTTGGGGGGTAGAGGGGGCCTCCCGTACGAGCAGTACTTC.

The chain is built from TRBV7-2 and TRBJ2-1; D not resolved. The length of the CDR3 is 13 residues. Germline V gene data show CDR1 as SGHTA and CDR2 as FQGNSA. Trimming took 2 bases from V and 0 from J, leaving 2 bases between them. The CDR3 loop is CASSLNSYNEQFF. CDR3 bases: TGTGCCAGCAGCTTAAACTCCTACAATGAGCAGTTCTTC.

The chain combines TRBV2 with TRBJ2-3; D perhaps matches TRBD1 (5 bases). Germline loops: CDR1 SNHLY, CDR2 FYNNEI. V was cut by 6 bases and J by 1 base, with 17 bases left in between. This CDR3 region has 16 residues. The CDR3 coding sequence is TGTGCCAGCAGACTCCCCCAGGGCAGGGGCACAGATACGCAGTATTTT. Translation gives CASRLPQGRGTDTQYF.

The rearrangement uses TRBV6-1 and TRBJ2-1; 10 positions agree with TRBD2. The germline gives CDR1 MNHNS, CDR2 SASEGT. The CDR3 covers 15 residues. With 5 bases clipped from V and 9 bases from J, the junction kept 10 bases outside the gene matches. DNA of the CDR3: TGTGCCAGCAGTTCACAAGCGGGGGGGCAAGGTGAGCAGTTCTTC. It yields the protein CASSSQAGGQGEQFF.

The chain has TRBV20-1 and TRBJ2-1; D is undetermined. The V end was cut by 2 bases, the J end by 5 bases, with 4 bases between. In germline, CDR1 is DFQATT, CDR2 SNEGSKA (reference sequence). The CDR3 length is 11 residues. The CDR3 reads CSARNNNEQFF. The CDR3 DNA is TGCAGTGCTAGAAATAACAATGAGCAGTTCTTC.

This rearrangement joins TRBV7-9 to TRBJ1-1; D uncertain. The CDR3 runs to 14 residues. The germline gives CDR1 SEHNR, CDR2 FQNEAQ (reference sequence). The V and J ends lost 6 bases and 6 bases respectively, with 17 bases between them. CDR3 DNA: TGTGCCAGCAGTTCACGAGCGGACGGCCCTGAAGCTTTCTTT. As protein: CASSSRADGPEAFF.

CDR3: CASSIALPGGKLFF. DNA for the CDR3: TGTGCCAGTAGTATAGCTCTCCCGGGAGGAAAACTGTTTTTT. The rearrangement links TRBV19 to TRBJ1-4; D uncertain. The V end was cut by 1 base, the J end by 10 bases, with 13 bases between. Per germline, CDR1 LNHDA and CDR2 SQIVND (reference sequence). This CDR3 has 14 residues.

The rearrangement uses TRBV5-1 and TRBJ2-1; possible D gene TRBD1, 6 bases. This CDR3 has 17 residues. Trimming removed 0 bases at V and 0 bases at J, with 13 bases between. Looked up from germline, CDR1 is SGHRS and CDR2 is YFSETQ. The CDR3 DNA is TGCGCCAGCAGCTTGGGTGGGGGCCTTAGCTCCTACAATGAGCAGTTCTTC. Translating gives CASSLGGGLSSYNEQFF.

This clone has just a few counts. V usage is TRBV9 and J usage is TRBJ2-1, with 13 bases that match TRBD2. Germline CDR1 SGDLS, CDR2 YYNGEE. The length of the CDR3 is 17 residues. J lost 6 bases, V lost 0 bases, and 6 bases had no gene match. The CDR3 bases are TGTGCCAGCAGCGTAGGTTTGGGACTAGCGGGACCCAATGAGCAGTTCTTC. This sequence encodes CASSVGLGLAGPNEQFF.

The chain employs TRBV5-1 and TRBJ2-3; D might be TRBD2 (6 bases). Trimming left V 7 bases short and J 5 bases short, with 17 bases between. The CDR3 loop spans 14 amino acids. Per germline, CDR1 SGHRS and CDR2 YFSETQ. The CDR3, as DNA: TGCGCCAGCCAGAGCGGGCCGCCTGGAGATACGCAGTATTTT. Protein product: CASQSGPPGDTQYF.

The chain links TRBV7-3 to TRBJ1-6; D ambiguous. V dropped 0 bases and J dropped 8 bases, with 8 bases sitting between them. Germline CDR1 SGHTA, CDR2 FQGTGA. The CDR3 spans 14 residues. The CDR3 region is CASSLTGRDSPLHF. The DNA of the CDR3 is TGTGCCAGCAGCTTAACGGGCCGGGATTCACCCCTCCACTTT.

The genes are TRBV4-3 and TRBJ1-6; D uncertain. The CDR3 runs to 16 residues. Trimming pared 0 bases from V and 5 bases from J, leaving 11 bases between. Germline V CDR1 and CDR2: LGHNA, YSLEER. The chain's CDR3 is CASSQDPPPNNSPLHF. CDR3 coding DNA: TGCGCCAGCAGCCAAGATCCCCCGCCGAATAATTCACCCCTCCACTTT.

The chain has TRBV12-5 and TRBJ2-7; a possible D gene is TRBD2 (6 bases). V lost 4 bases, J lost 0 bases, and 7 bases lay in between. This CDR3 comprises 13 residues. The germline V gene encodes CDR1 LGHNT and CDR2 FRNRAP. CDR3 nucleotides: TGTGCTAGTGGTTCCGGGAGCTCCTACGAGCAGTACTTC. This codes for CASGSGSSYEQYF. Full variable domain (missing parts from reference TRBV12-5 and TRBJ2-7): DARVTQTPRHKVTEMGQEVTMRCQPILGHNTVFWYRQTMMQGLELLAYFRNRAPLDDSGMPKDRFSAEMPDATLATLKIQPSEPRDSAVYFCASGSGSSYEQYFGPGTRLTVT.

The rearrangement joins TRBV9 to TRBJ2-7, with D tentatively TRBD2 (6 bases). Per the germline V gene, CDR1 is SGDLS and CDR2 is YYNGEE. V was shortened by 0 bases and J by 3 bases, with 13 bases between the two germline ends. The CDR3 has 15 residues. CDR3 DNA: TGTGCCAGCAGCGTAGATGGCGGGGCCTTCTACGAGCAGTACTTC. Translating gives CASSVDGGAFYEQYF.

The J gene is TRBJ1-1, the V gene TRBV30; 10 nucleotides agree with TRBD1. The CDR3 loop spans 13 amino acids. V shed 0 bases, J shed 11 bases, and the junction held 6 bases outside the gene matches. Germline values: CDR1 GTSNPN, CDR2 SVGIG (reference sequence). CDR3 DNA sequence: TGTGCCTGGAGTGTTTATAGGGGACAGGGGGCTTTCTTT. This encodes CAWSVYRGQGAFF.